This is a list of T cell receptor beta chains from one sample in a study of Tregs in tolerant kidney transplant recipients. The protocol was immunoSEQ multiplex PCR, while the TCRdb copy is restricted to in-frame clones and leaves out a portion. There are 75,000 to 95,000 clones in the sample; approximately 92% occur only once, and 4.5% to 5% lies in the top ten. Sequenced input: CD8+ T cells from blood. The receptors were gathered from a human donor in good health. CDR3s include the opening cysteine and the closing phenylalanine or tryptophan. A D gene is named only where the DNA matches it firmly. Only some rows state a clone size, as once, few, many or a class for expanded clones.

d_call: TRBD2
j_call: TRBJ2-3
v_call: TRBV5-1
clone_size: -
cdr3_nt: TGCGCCACCGCTCGGGCGGGGGAGTTCGATACGCAGTATTTT
cdr3_aa: CATARAGEFDTQYF

d_call: -
j_call: TRBJ2-7
v_call: TRBV11-1
clone_size: -
cdr3_nt: TGTGCCAGCAGCCCAAACCGGGGGGCACTATCCTACGAGCAGTACTTC
cdr3_aa: CASSPNRGALSYEQYF

d_call: TRBD1
j_call: TRBJ1-2
v_call: TRBV7-2
clone_size: few
cdr3_nt: TGTGCCAGCAGCCCGGTAGCCAGGACAGGGGTCCGCGGCTACACCTTC
cdr3_aa: CASSPVARTGVRGYTF

d_call: -
j_call: TRBJ2-3
v_call: TRBV25-1
clone_size: -
cdr3_nt: TGTGCCAGCAGTGGGGGCAGGGGACCCACAGATACGCAGTATTTT
cdr3_aa: CASSGGRGPTDTQYF

d_call: -
j_call: TRBJ1-5
v_call: TRBV10-3
clone_size: -
cdr3_nt: TGTGCCATCAGTGAGTCGGATGGAGGGCAGCCCCAGCATTTT
cdr3_aa: CAISESDGGQPQHF

d_call: -
j_call: TRBJ1-1
v_call: TRBV7-9
clone_size: once
cdr3_nt: TGTGCCAGCTACAGGGACACTGAAGCTTTCTTT
cdr3_aa: CASYRDTEAFF

d_call: -
j_call: TRBJ1-5
v_call: TRBV15
clone_size: -
cdr3_nt: TGTGCCACCAGCAGAGATCATAGCAATCAGCCCCAGCATTTT
cdr3_aa: CATSRDHSNQPQHF

d_call: -
j_call: TRBJ1-2
v_call: TRBV2
clone_size: -
cdr3_nt: TGTGCCAGCAGTGAAGGGGAGGGGGATGGCTACACCTTC
cdr3_aa: CASSEGEGDGYTF

d_call: -
j_call: TRBJ2-1
v_call: TRBV4-2
clone_size: -
cdr3_nt: TGTGCCAGCAGCCCGTCCTACCCAGTCCCCGAATACGGGTACAATGAGCAGTTCTTC
cdr3_aa: CASSPSYPVPEYGYNEQFF

d_call: TRBD2
j_call: TRBJ2-1
v_call: TRBV4-2
clone_size: -
cdr3_nt: TGTGCCAGCAGCCAAGATGTCGGGGGGGTCTACAATGAGCAGTTCTTC
cdr3_aa: CASSQDVGGVYNEQFF

d_call: -
j_call: TRBJ1-1
v_call: TRBV4-1
clone_size: -
cdr3_nt: TGCGCCAGCAGCCAAGTGGGGAACACTGAAGCTTTCTTT
cdr3_aa: CASSQVGNTEAFF

d_call: -
j_call: TRBJ2-3
v_call: TRBV7-6
clone_size: -
cdr3_nt: TGTGCCAGCAGCTTATTGGGAGACGCAGATACGCAGTATTTT
cdr3_aa: CASSLLGDADTQYF

d_call: TRBD1
j_call: TRBJ2-1
v_call: TRBV5-1
clone_size: medium-sized
cdr3_nt: TGCGCCAGCAGCACCGAGTTCACAGGGGAAGATGAGCAGTTCTTC
cdr3_aa: CASSTEFTGEDEQFF

d_call: -
j_call: TRBJ1-2
v_call: TRBV27
clone_size: -
cdr3_nt: TGTGCCAGCAGTCCCCGGACGAATCTTTATGGCTACACCTTC
cdr3_aa: CASSPRTNLYGYTF

d_call: TRBD1
j_call: TRBJ1-2
v_call: TRBV7-9
clone_size: once
cdr3_nt: TGTGCCAGCAGCTTCTTTGACAGGGGCTACTATGGCTACACCTTC
cdr3_aa: CASSFFDRGYYGYTF

d_call: -
j_call: TRBJ1-3
v_call: TRBV30
clone_size: -
cdr3_nt: TGTGCCTGGAGTCCAATGGCTGGAAACACCATATATTTT
cdr3_aa: CAWSPMAGNTIYF

d_call: -
j_call: TRBJ1-5
v_call: TRBV9
clone_size: -
cdr3_nt: TGTGCCAGCAGCGCGGGCCAGGGCCTAAGCAATCAGCCCCAGCATTTT
cdr3_aa: CASSAGQGLSNQPQHF